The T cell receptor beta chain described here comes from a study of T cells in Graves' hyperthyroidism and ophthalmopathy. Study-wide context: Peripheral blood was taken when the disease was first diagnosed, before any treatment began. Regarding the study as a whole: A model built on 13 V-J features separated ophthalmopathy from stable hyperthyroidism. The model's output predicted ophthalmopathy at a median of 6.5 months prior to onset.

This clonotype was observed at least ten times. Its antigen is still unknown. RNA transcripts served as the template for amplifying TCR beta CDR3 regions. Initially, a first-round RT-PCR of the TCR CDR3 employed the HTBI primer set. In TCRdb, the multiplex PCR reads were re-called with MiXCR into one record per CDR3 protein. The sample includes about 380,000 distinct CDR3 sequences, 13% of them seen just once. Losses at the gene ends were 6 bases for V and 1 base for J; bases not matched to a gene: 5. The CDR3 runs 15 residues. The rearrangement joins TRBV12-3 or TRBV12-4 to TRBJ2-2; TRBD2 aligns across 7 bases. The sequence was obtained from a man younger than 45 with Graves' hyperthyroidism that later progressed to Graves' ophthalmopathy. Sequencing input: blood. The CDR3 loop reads CASSFSGVNTGELFF. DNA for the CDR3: TGTGCCAGCAGCTTCAGCGGGGTGAACACCGGGGAGCTGTTTTTT.